One sample yielded the 19 T cell receptor beta chains listed below, sequenced in a study of T cell responses to AZD1222 COVID-19 vaccine. Assay used: immunoSEQ multiplex PCR; TCRdb lists only in-frame clones, some missing. The sample includes 65,000 to 70,000 clones, 70% to 90% of them seen just once. The material sequenced was peripheral blood, taken 28 days after the second AZD1222 dose. These receptors were collected from an adult who received the AZD1222 COVID-19 vaccine.

V gene TRBV2 combines with J gene TRBJ2-3; TRBD2 matches 9 bases. V trimming: 4 bases; J trimming: 3 bases; junction bases outside the gene matches: 5. Germline V gene sequence: CDR1 SNHLY, CDR2 FYNNEI. CDR3 length: 15 amino acids. As DNA, the CDR3 is TGTGCCAGCAGTGCTAGCGGGATGGCAACAGATACGCAGTATTTT. It specifies CASSASGMATDTQYF. The full variable domain, its missing parts supplied by reference TRBV2 and TRBJ2-3, is EPEVTQTPSHQVTQMGQEVILRCVPISNHLYFYWYRQILGQKVEFLVSFYNNEISEKSEIFDDQFSVERPDGSNFTLKIRSTKLEDSAMYFCASSASGMATDTQYFGPGTRLTVL.

This clone has just one count. The chain carries TRBV23-1 and TRBJ1-1; possibly TRBD1 for D (5 bases). TRBV23-1 is an open reading frame, and its role is uncertain. V lost 8 bases and J lost 0, with 16 bases in between. This CDR3 spans 15 amino acids. CDR3 sequence: CASGAGNPMNTEAFF. The CDR3 nucleotides are TGCGCCAGCGGGGCCGGGAACCCCATGAACACTGAAGCTTTCTTT.

V gene TRBV18 combines with J gene TRBJ1-1, with D possibly TRBD1 on 5 matching bases. Germline V gives CDR1 KGHSH, CDR2 LQKENI. The CDR3 totals 17 residues. Trimming left V 3 bases short and J 0 bases short, with 17 bases between. CDR3 nucleotide sequence: TGTGCCAGCTCACCCGCGGCAGGGACGGCTTTGAACACTGAAGCTTTCTTT. Its translation is CASSPAAGTALNTEAFF.

This clone was observed a single time. The chain links TRBV7-9 to TRBJ2-3; possibly TRBD2 for D (6 bases). Germline lookup yields CDR1 SEHNR and CDR2 FQNEAQ (reference sequence). V was cut by 3 bases and J by 1 base, with 14 bases left in between. This CDR3 spans 16 amino acids. CDR3 coding DNA: TGTGCCAGCAGCTTTTCAGGGACTCTCGGCACAGATACGCAGTATTTT. It encodes CASSFSGTLGTDTQYF.

The V and J genes are TRBV27 and TRBJ2-1, with 7 bases fitting TRBD1. The V and J ends lost 3 bases and 9 bases, in that order; junction bases with no gene match: 8. CDR1 and CDR2 from the germline V gene are MNHEY and SMNVEV (reference sequence). There are 14 residues in the CDR3. The CDR3 is CASSLGDRVPEQFF. DNA of the CDR3: TGTGCCAGCAGTTTGGGTGACAGGGTACCTGAGCAGTTCTTC.

The chain is built from TRBV29-1 and TRBJ1-5; no firm D call. CDR3 length equals 13 residues. CDR1 and CDR2 from the germline V gene are SQVTM and ANQGSEA. Trimming took 6 bases from V and 1 from J, leaving 10 bases between them. CDR3 DNA: TGCAGCGTAAAGTACGGAAGCAATCAGCCCCAGCATTTT. Amino acids: CSVKYGSNQPQHF. Supplemented by reference TRBV29-1 and TRBJ1-5, the full variable domain reads SAVISQKPSRDICQRGTSLTIQCQVDSQVTMMFWYRQQPGQSLTLIATANQGSEATYESGFVIDKFPISRPNLTFSTLTVSNMSPEDSSIYLCSVKYGSNQPQHFGDGTRLSIL.

V gene TRBV7-9 combines with J gene TRBJ1-2; D not certain. The CDR3 length is 13 residues. Germline V gene data show CDR1 as SEHNR and CDR2 as FQNEAQ (reference sequence). Trimming took off 7 bases at V and 6 bases at J, with 15 bases between the two ends. CDR3 sequence reads: CASTLRAADGYTF. The CDR3 region has the DNA TGTGCCAGCACCCTTAGGGCGGCGGATGGCTACACCTTC.

This chain uses TRBV10-3 with TRBJ2-5, with D possibly being TRBD1 (5 bases). This CDR3 contains 13 residues. Germline V gives CDR1 ENHRY, CDR2 SYGVKD. The V end was cut by 7 bases, the J end by 2 bases, with 11 bases between. This chain's CDR3 is CAIKETAQETQYF. CDR3 sequence (DNA): TGTGCCATCAAGGAGACAGCGCAAGAGACCCAGTACTTC.

The J gene is TRBJ2-1, the V gene TRBV5-1, with unresolved D. V was cut by 0 bases and J by 0 bases, with 10 bases left in between. The germline CDR1 and CDR2 sequences are SGHRS and YFSETQ. There are 16 residues in the CDR3. CDR3 in amino acids: CASSLEFYDSYNEQFF. For the CDR3, the DNA is TGCGCCAGCAGCTTGGAGTTCTATGACTCCTACAATGAGCAGTTCTTC.

The rearrangement links TRBV19 to TRBJ2-1, with 12 bases aligning to TRBD2. CDR3 length: 15 amino acids. Germline loops: CDR1 LNHDA, CDR2 SQIVND (reference sequence). V lost 8 bases to trimming and J lost 8 bases; unmatched junction nucleotides: 10. This CDR3 reads CASRPVTSGSYEQFF. The CDR3 nucleotides are TGTGCCAGTCGGCCGGTGACTAGCGGGAGCTATGAGCAGTTCTTC.

The V call is TRBV5-1, the J call TRBJ1-4; 10 positions agree with TRBD1. Germline CDR1 reads SGHRS; CDR2 reads YFSETQ. The CDR3 runs to 15 residues. J gave up 5 bases and V 4 bases, and 5 bases lay outside the gene matches. CDR3 loop: CASSDGTGVNEKLFF. The CDR3 DNA is TGCGCCAGCAGCGACGGGACAGGGGTGAATGAAAAACTGTTTTTT.

The V and J genes are TRBV29-1 and TRBJ2-7; D gene unclear. V dropped 6 bases and J dropped 0 bases, with 9 bases sitting between them. The V gene's germline CDR1 is SQVTM and CDR2 ANQGSEA. CDR3 size: 12 residues. The CDR3 spells CSVGRDSYEQYF. Here the CDR3 DNA reads TGCAGCGTGGGAAGGGACTCCTACGAGCAGTACTTC.

The genes are TRBV6-5 and TRBJ1-1; 7 nucleotides line up with TRBD1. This CDR3 is 15 amino acids long. V trimming: 0 bases; J trimming: 5 bases; junction bases outside the gene matches: 6. Germline V lookup: CDR1 MNHEY, CDR2 SVGAGI. Here the CDR3 reads CASSYSTGAGTEAFF. The CDR3 DNA is TGTGCCAGCAGTTACTCTACAGGGGCCGGAACTGAAGCTTTCTTT.

The CDR3 DNA sequence: TGTGCCAGCAGTCCGAATGAAGGTGGCTTTGAAGCTTTCTTT. This gives the protein CASSPNEGGFEAFF. The J gene is TRBJ1-1, the V gene TRBV6-5; D uncertain. Trimming took 5 bases from V and 7 from J, leaving 17 bases between them. CDR3 length equals 14 residues. In germline, CDR1 is MNHEY, CDR2 SVGAGI.

V and J are TRBV5-4 and TRBJ1-2, with 7 bases aligning to TRBD1. The CDR3 spans 15 residues. The trim removed 5 bases at V and 0 bases at J, leaving 7 bases unmatched. The germline gives CDR1 SGHNT, CDR2 YYREEE (reference sequence). CDR3 protein: CASRTRTGPNYGYTF. The CDR3 DNA is TGTGCCAGCAGAACCAGGACAGGTCCTAACTATGGCTACACCTTC.

In the case of this clone: Germline is not matched at one junction end, which may reflect a read error. Within the sample, other DNA sequences also encode this same CDR3. The V and J genes are TRBV12-3 or TRBV12-4 and TRBJ2-1, with 7 bases lining up with TRBD2. CDR3 size: 13 residues. The CDR3 nucleotides read TGTGCCAGCAGTCTAGCGGCCTACAATGAGCAGTTCTTC. Residues: CASSLAAYNEQFF.

The V call is TRBV27, the J call TRBJ2-7; D perhaps matches TRBD2 (5 bases). Per the germline V gene, CDR1 is MNHEY and CDR2 is SMNVEV (reference sequence). The CDR3 runs to 11 residues. V was trimmed by 10 bases and J by 3 bases, leaving 10 bases between them. The CDR3 nucleotides are TGTGCCACCGGGGTAAACTACGAGCAGTACTTC. It translates to CATGVNYEQYF.

The chain carries TRBV6-5 and TRBJ1-6; TRBD1 matches 10 bases. Germline values: CDR1 MNHEY, CDR2 SVGAGI. The junction had 5 bases not matched to a gene; V was cut back by 2 bases and J by 7 bases. CDR3 length: 16 amino acids. In DNA, the CDR3 is TGTGCCAGCAGTTACGGTACGGGACAGGGGAATTCACCCCTCCACTTT. The encoded protein is CASSYGTGQGNSPLHF.

The gene calls are TRBV7-8 and TRBJ1-1; tentative D call: TRBD1 (5 bases). The CDR3 contains 14 residues. CDR1 and CDR2 (germline): SGHVS, FQNEAQ. Trimming stripped 3 bases from V and 0 bases from J, with 8 bases between. CDR3 protein: CASSLGPVNTEAFF. The CDR3 bases are TGTGCCAGCAGCTTGGGACCGGTGAACACTGAAGCTTTCTTT.